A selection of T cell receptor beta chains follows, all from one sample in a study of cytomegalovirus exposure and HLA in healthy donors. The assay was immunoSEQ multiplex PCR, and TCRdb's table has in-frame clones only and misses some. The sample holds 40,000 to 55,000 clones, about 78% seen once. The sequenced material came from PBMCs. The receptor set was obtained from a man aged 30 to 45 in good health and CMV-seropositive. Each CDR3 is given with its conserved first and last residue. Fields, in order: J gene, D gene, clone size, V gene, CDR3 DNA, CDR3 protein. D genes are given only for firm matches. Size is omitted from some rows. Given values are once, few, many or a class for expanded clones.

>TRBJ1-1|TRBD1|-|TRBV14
TGTGCCAGCAGCCAGCAGACAGGGTCCGCGGAAGCTTTCTTT
CASSQQTGSAEAFF
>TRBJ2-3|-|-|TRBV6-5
TGTGCCAGCAGCTCAGGGGATACGCAGTATTTT
CASSSGDTQYF
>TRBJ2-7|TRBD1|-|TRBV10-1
TGCGCCAGCAGTGAGTACGGACAGGGCTACGAGCAGTACTTC
CASSEYGQGYEQYF
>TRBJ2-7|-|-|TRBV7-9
TGTGCCAGCAGCTTCGCCGGGACATCCTACGAGCAGTACTTC
CASSFAGTSYEQYF
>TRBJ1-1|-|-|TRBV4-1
TGCGCCAGCAGCCAAAGCGGGACACAAGGACTGAACACTGAAGCTTTCTTT
CASSQSGTQGLNTEAFF
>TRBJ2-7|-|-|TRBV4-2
TGTGCCAGCAGCCAAGTCGCGAGTTCGTACGAGCAGTACTTC
CASSQVASSYEQYF
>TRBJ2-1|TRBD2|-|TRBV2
TGTGCCTCCTCTAGCGGGGGGGGTTACAATGAGCAGTTCTTC
CASSSGGGYNEQFF
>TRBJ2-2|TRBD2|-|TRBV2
TGTGCCAGCAGTAGACTAGCGGGGGGCTTCTTGGGCACCGGGGAGCTGTTTTTT
CASSRLAGGFLGTGELFF
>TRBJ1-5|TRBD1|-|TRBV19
TGTGCCAGTAGTATGGGGACAGGGGACAATCAGCCCCAGCATTTT
CASSMGTGDNQPQHF
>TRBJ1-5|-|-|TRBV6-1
TGTGCCAGCAGGGGAGGGGGAAGCAATCAGCCCCAGCATTTT
CASRGGGSNQPQHF
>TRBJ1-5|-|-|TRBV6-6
TGTGCCAGCAGGGACAGAAGATCCAATCAGCCCCAGCATTTT
CASRDRRSNQPQHF
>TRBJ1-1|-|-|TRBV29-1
TGCAGCGTAGGAGGCACTGAAGCTTTCTTT
CSVGGTEAFF
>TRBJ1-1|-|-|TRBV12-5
TGTGCTAGTGGTCTTAGTACAGGGAAGGTGGCTTTCTTT
CASGLSTGKVAFF
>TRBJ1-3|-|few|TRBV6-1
TGTGCCAGCAGTGAAGTCGGTACTGGAAACACCATATATTTT
CASSEVGTGNTIYF
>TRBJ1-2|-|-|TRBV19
TGTGCCAGTAGACCTCTGCAGGGAAAGGACTATGGCTACACCTTC
CASRPLQGKDYGYTF
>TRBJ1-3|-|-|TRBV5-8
TGTGCCAGCAGCTTGGGTTGGGCCTCTGGAAACACCATATATTTT
CASSLGWASGNTIYF
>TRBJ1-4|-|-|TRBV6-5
TGTGCCAGCAGTCCCAGGGAAAAACTGTTTTTT
CASSPREKLFF
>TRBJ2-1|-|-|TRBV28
TGTGCCAGCAGCCCAGCCGGGATGCCTAATGAGCAGTTCTTC
CASSPAGMPNEQFF
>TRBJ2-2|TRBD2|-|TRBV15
TGTGCCACCAGCAGGGTAGCGGGGGTGACCGGGGAGCTGTTTTTT
CATSRVAGVTGELFF
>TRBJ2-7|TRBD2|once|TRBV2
TGTGCCAGCAGTGTGAGCGGGGGGGCCCTCTACGAGCAGTACTTC
CASSVSGGALYEQYF
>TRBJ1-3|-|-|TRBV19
TGTGCCAGTAGTAACCCTCGAGGCTCTGGAAACACCATATATTTT
CASSNPRGSGNTIYF
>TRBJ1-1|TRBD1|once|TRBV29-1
TGCAGCGCTGAGTGGACAGGGAAGAGCACTGAAGCTTTCTTT
CSAEWTGKSTEAFF
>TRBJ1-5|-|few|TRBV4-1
TGCGCCAGCAGCCAAGATCCCAGGGAGGCGAGCAATCAGCCCCAGCATTTT
CASSQDPREASNQPQHF
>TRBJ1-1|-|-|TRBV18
TGTGCCAGCTCACCACCTACTGTCATTCGGTTCAACACTGAAGCTTTCTTT
CASSPPTVIRFNTEAFF
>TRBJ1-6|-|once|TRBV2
TGTGCCTCGCGGCGGGGGCGAGAAAATTCACCCCTCCACTTT
CASRRGRENSPLHF
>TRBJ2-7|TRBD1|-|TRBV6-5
TGTGCCAGCAGTACAGGGGGAGGTAGGGAGCAGTACTTC
CASSTGGGREQYF
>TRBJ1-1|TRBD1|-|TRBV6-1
TGTGCCAGCAGTGACCCATTTACCGGGACAGGGGTCGATACTGAAGCTTTCTTT
CASSDPFTGTGVDTEAFF
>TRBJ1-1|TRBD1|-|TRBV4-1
TGCGCCAGCAGCCGAAACAGGGGCATGAACACTGAAGCTTTCTTT
CASSRNRGMNTEAFF
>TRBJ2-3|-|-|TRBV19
TGTGCCAGTAGTCCCTCCGGGGGACTCACAGATACGCAGTATTTT
CASSPSGGLTDTQYF
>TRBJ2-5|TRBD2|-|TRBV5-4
TGTGCCAGCAGCCGCGCCGGGGGGAGGGACGAGACCCAGTACTTC
CASSRAGGRDETQYF
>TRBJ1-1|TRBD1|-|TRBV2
TGTGCCAGCAGTGACGAACGGACAGGGTACCTCACTGAAGCTTTCTTT
CASSDERTGYLTEAFF
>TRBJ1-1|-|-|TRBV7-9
TGTGCCAGCAGCTTATCTAATCTCTTGAACACTGAAGCTTTCTTT
CASSLSNLLNTEAFF
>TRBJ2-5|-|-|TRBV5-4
TGTGCCAGCAGCTCCCCCGGCAGGGCGGAGACCCAGTACTTC
CASSSPGRAETQYF
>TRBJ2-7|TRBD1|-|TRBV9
TGTGCCAGCAGCGTAGCAGGGCAGGGGGCATACGAGCAGTACTTC
CASSVAGQGAYEQYF
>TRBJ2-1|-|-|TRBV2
TGTGCCAGCAGTGAAGCGCTTCCAGGTAACAATGAGCAGTTCTTC
CASSEALPGNNEQFF
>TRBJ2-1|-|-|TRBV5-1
TGCGCCAGCACTACACGCTCCGTGGGGCAGATATTCAATGAGCAGTTCTTC
CASTTRSVGQIFNEQFF
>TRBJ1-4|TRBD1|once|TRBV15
TGTGCCACCAACGGACAGGGCAGATTTGAGGAAAAACTGTTTTTT
CATNGQGRFEEKLFF
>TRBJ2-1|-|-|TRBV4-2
TGTGCCAGCAGCCAAGACCCCACTAGCCTACACAATGAGCAGCTCTTC
CASSQDPTSLHNEQLF
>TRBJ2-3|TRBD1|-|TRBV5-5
TGTGCCAGCAGCTCCGACAGGGTTAGGAACACAGATACGCAGTATTTT
CASSSDRVRNTDTQYF
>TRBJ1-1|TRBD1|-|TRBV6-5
TGTGCCAGCAGGTCGGGACAGACGAACACTGAAGCTTTCTTT
CASRSGQTNTEAFF
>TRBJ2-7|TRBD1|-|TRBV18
TGTGCCAGCTCACTTAAATCCTGGCAGGGGGATGGGGAGCAGTACTTC
CASSLKSWQGDGEQYF
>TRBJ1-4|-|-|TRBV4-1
TGCGCCAGCAGCCGCGACAGGGAAAAACTGTTTTTT
CASSRDREKLFF
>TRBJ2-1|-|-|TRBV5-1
TGCGCCAGCAGCTTGGGACAGTGGAGCGTACCTACCTACAATGAGCAGTTCTTC
CASSLGQWSVPTYNEQFF
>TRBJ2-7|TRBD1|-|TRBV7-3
TGTGCCAGCAGCCCGGGACAGGGGGCAAAGCCCTACGAGCAGTACTTC
CASSPGQGAKPYEQYF
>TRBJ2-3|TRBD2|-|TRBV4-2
TGTGCCAGCAGCCAAGAACCCAGCGGGGGCACAGATACGCAGTATTTT
CASSQEPSGGTDTQYF
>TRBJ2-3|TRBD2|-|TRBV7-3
TGTGCCAGCAGCTTAAATCCTAGCGGGGGACCAGATACGCAGTATTTT
CASSLNPSGGPDTQYF
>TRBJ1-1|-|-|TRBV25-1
TGTGCCAGCAGTGACATGTCAGACAGCGAAGCTTTCTTT
CASSDMSDSEAFF
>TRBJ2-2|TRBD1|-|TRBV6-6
TGTGCCAGCAGGCAGGGACAGGAGACCGGGGAGCTGTTTTTT
CASRQGQETGELFF
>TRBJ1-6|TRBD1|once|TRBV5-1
TGCGCCAGCAGCTACAGTTTGGGACAGGGGGTTTCACCCCTCCACTTT
CASSYSLGQGVSPLHF
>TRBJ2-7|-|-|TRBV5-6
TGTGCCAGCAGCTTGGGTTTCAGGGAACCCTACGAGCAGTACTTC
CASSLGFREPYEQYF
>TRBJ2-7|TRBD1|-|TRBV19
TGTGCCAGTAGTCCCGGGACAGGCTATGAGCAGTACTTC
CASSPGTGYEQYF
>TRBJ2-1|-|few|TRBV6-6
TGTGCCAGCAGACGACAGAATGAGCAGTTCTTC
CASRRQNEQFF
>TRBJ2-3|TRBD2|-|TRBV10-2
TGCGCCAGCAGTGAATCCCGGACTAGCGGGGGCACAGATACGCAGTATTTT
CASSESRTSGGTDTQYF
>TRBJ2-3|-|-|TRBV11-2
TGTGCCAGCAGCTCTCAGCGCGGGGTCACAGATACGCAGTATTTT
CASSSQRGVTDTQYF
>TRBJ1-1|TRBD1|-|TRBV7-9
TGTGCCAGCAGCCGGGACAGGGAGGCTTTCTTT
CASSRDREAFF
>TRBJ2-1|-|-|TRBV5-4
TGTGCCAGCAGCTTTGGCGGCAGGGATATAGAGCAGTTCTTC
CASSFGGRDIEQFF
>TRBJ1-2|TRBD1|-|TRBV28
TGTGCCAGCAGTGCGCTGGGACAGAACTATGGCTACACCTTC
CASSALGQNYGYTF